This TCR beta chain was recovered during a study of OX40 agonist ivuxolimab in advanced cancers. Study in general: Ivuxolimab is an agonistic anti-OX40 (CD134) antibody, and patients were treated with it. Subjects had a mean age of around 60 years, with a range of about 23 to 90; around 80% were male.

This clone has just one count. The germline V gene encodes CDR1 SQVTM and CDR2 ANQGSEA. The CDR3 is made up of 13 amino acids. Assay used: immunoSEQ multiplex PCR; TCRdb lists only in-frame clones, some missing. This table has 40,000 to 55,000 clones, 85% to 90% appearing once. The V call is TRBV29-1, the J call TRBJ2-5; 10 bases line up with TRBD1. The J call may be mistaken, given a closer DNA end match to TRBJ2-7. Sequenced material: CD4+ or CD8+ T cells sorted from blood, taken in a trial of the OX40 agonist ivuxolimab. The sequence was collected from an adult with an advanced solid tumor such as melanoma, head and neck, liver or kidney cancer. The CDR3 reads CSAGQGESYEQYF. The DNA for the CDR3 is TGCAGCGCCGGACAGGGGGAATCCTACGAGCAGTACTTC.